This T cell receptor beta chain was obtained from a study of response to subunit inactivated influenza vaccine. Study results and limitations: The authors offered the suggestion that each seasonal influenza vaccination recruits few new T cells.

One entry per CDR3 protein results from TCRdb running MiXCR on the RT-PCR reads. The profile covers about 700,000 distinct CDR3 sequences, with about 14% appearing a single time and about 7.6% taken by the ten largest. This clonotype has ten or more counts. Its matching antigen is unknown. Trimming took 3 bases from V and 2 from J, leaving 16 bases between them. Germline CDR1 and CDR2: MDHEN and SYDVKM. This CDR3 is 16 amino acids long. The source of this sequence is a man in his fifties who received an inactivated influenza vaccine. V usage is TRBV28 and J usage is TRBJ2-5; D is undetermined. The specimen comprised PBMCs from blood, sampled about 14 days before vaccination. The CDR3 DNA is TGTGCCAGCAGTTTGTCGTGGTTGGGCATTCAAGAGACCCAGTACTTC. This sequence encodes CASSLSWLGIQETQYF.